These T cell receptor beta chains were read from a single sample in a study of T cells after yellow fever vaccination. TCRdb re-called the 5' RACE reads with MiXCR, one entry per CDR3 protein. The sample has hundreds of thousands of distinct CDR3 sequences; approximately 13% are singletons. Source: PBMCs, taken on the day of the yellow fever booster vaccination. Receptors originate from a man younger than 45 who received the YFV17D yellow fever vaccine. Each CDR3 is given with its conserved first and last residue. A D gene is named only where the DNA matches it firmly. Not all rows give a size; the values are once, few, many and, for expanded clones, a class.

>-|TRBJ2-1|TRBV7-6|-
CASSLLRNEQFF
TGTGCCAGCAGCTTACTCCGCAATGAGCAGTTCTTC
>-|TRBJ2-5|TRBV11-3|-
CASSLGGSVRLAMARKQETQYF
TGTGCCAGCAGCTTAGGGGGATCCGTCCGGCTAGCTATGGCGCGGAAACAAGAGACCCAGTACTTC
>-|TRBJ2-1|TRBV11-2|-
CASSLGGNEFF
TGTGCCAGCAGCTTAGGCGGAAATGAGTTCTTC
>-|TRBJ2-2|TRBV4-3|few
CASSQGLDRELFF
TGCGCCAGCAGCCAAGGCCTCGATCGGGAGCTGTTTTTT
>TRBD2|TRBJ2-5|TRBV2|many
CASGAGYQETQYF
TGTGCCAGCGGAGCGGGATACCAAGAGACCCAGTACTTC
>-|TRBJ2-1|TRBV3-1|-
CASRNPGAPQFF
TGTGCCAGCAGAAACCCAGGGGCTCCGCAGTTCTTC
>TRBD1|TRBJ1-4|TRBV18|-
CASSPIGTGNEKLFF
TGTGCCAGCTCCCCCATCGGGACAGGGAATGAAAAACTGTTTTTT
>-|TRBJ1-4|TRBV15|-
CATSRDLPGQLFF
TGTGCCACCAGCAGAGATCTCCCGGGGCAACTGTTTTTT
>-|TRBJ2-1|TRBV20-1|few
CSARDQLLLDNEQFF
TGCAGTGCTAGAGATCAACTACTATTGGACAATGAGCAGTTCTTC
>TRBD2|TRBJ2-1|TRBV20-1|-
CSATVWLAGGFYNEQFF
TGCAGTGCTACGGTATGGTTAGCGGGAGGTTTCTACAATGAGCAGTTCTTC
>TRBD2|TRBJ2-1|TRBV7-1|-
CASSLSGSLYNEQFF
TGTGCCAGCAGCCTGAGCGGGAGTCTCTACAATGAGCAGTTCTTC
>-|TRBJ2-7|TRBV7-3|few
CASSGGNTYEQYF
TGTGCCAGCAGCGGGGGCAACACCTACGAGCAGTACTTC
>-|TRBJ1-4|TRBV7-9|few
CASSSTQESEKLFF
TGTGCCAGCAGCTCAACCCAGGAAAGTGAAAAACTGTTTTTT
>-|TRBJ2-4|TRBV6-1|few
CASIPDGSLAKNIQYF
TGTGCCAGCATTCCGGACGGGTCACTAGCCAAAAACATTCAGTACTTC
>-|TRBJ2-3|TRBV18|many
CASSPNTDTQYF
TGTGCCAGCAGTCCTAACACAGATACGCAGTATTTT
>TRBD1|TRBJ1-6|TRBV12-3/TRBV12-4|-
CASSGQGGNSPLHF
TGTGCCAGCAGTGGACAGGGCGGAAATTCACCCCTCCACTTT
>TRBD2|TRBJ2-5|TRBV6-5|-
CASSFERGRETQYF
TGTGCCAGCAGTTTCGAGCGGGGGCGGGAGACCCAGTACTTC
>-|TRBJ2-5|TRBV7-9|few
CASSSPRGQETQYF
TGTGCCAGCAGCTCGCCCAGGGGTCAAGAGACCCAGTACTTC
>-|TRBJ2-5|TRBV6-5|-
CASSNSDWKIETQYF
TGTGCCAGCAGTAACTCGGACTGGAAGATAGAGACCCAGTACTTC
>-|TRBJ2-5|TRBV20-1|-
CSAGSWSGETQYF
TGCAGTGCTGGGTCCTGGTCAGGAGAGACCCAGTACTTC
>-|TRBJ1-3|TRBV29-1|-
CSVEDRDLGRAGSGNTIYF
TGCAGCGTTGAAGATCGAGATTTGGGCAGGGCTGGCTCTGGAAACACCATATATTTT
>-|TRBJ2-5|TRBV6-2/TRBV6-3|few
CASSYYGGEETQYF
TGTGCCAGCAGTTATTACGGGGGCGAAGAGACCCAGTACTTC
>-|TRBJ2-1|TRBV5-1|few
CASSSSGTPNNEQFF
TGCGCCAGCAGCTCCTCCGGGACGCCAAACAATGAGCAGTTCTTC
>-|TRBJ2-7|TRBV30|-
CDWSVRNRYEQYF
TGTGACTGGAGTGTTCGTAACAGGTACGAGCAGTACTTC
>TRBD2|TRBJ2-1|TRBV20-1|-
CSARDWGGSYNEQFF
TGCAGTGCTAGAGACTGGGGGGGTAGCTACAATGAGCAGTTCTTC
>TRBD2|TRBJ2-5|TRBV5-1|-
CASSTGPSGGNQYF
TGCGCCAGCAGCACCGGTCCTAGCGGAGGAAACCAGTACTTC
>-|TRBJ2-3|TRBV7-9|-
CASSFKGSGTDTQYF
TGTGCCAGCAGCTTTAAGGGCTCCGGCACAGATACGCAGTATTTT